The entry below describes one TCR beta chain. As originally analysed: Amplification from reference gene primers served as the basis for estimated nucleated cell counts. The method was immunoSEQ multiplex PCR; TCRdb's version includes in-frame clones alone and lacks a portion of them. D and trimming come from the DNA, and the V and J calls and clone size come from that table. This sample carries 200,000 or so clones, roughly 80% of them seen once, and the ten largest clones take about 18%. V lost 6 bases, J lost 3 bases, and 27 bases lay in between. This CDR3 has 19 amino acids. Germline assignment: CDR1 WNHNN and CDR2 SYGVQD (reference sequence). This record comes from a study of blood T cell repertoires in COVID-19. About the study: There were acute and convalescent COVID-19 samples, and they came from the United States, Italy and Spain. The cDNA or gDNA used as material had been derived from T cells, B-cell-depleted T cells, or PBMCs.

The receptor was isolated from a man aged 55 to 70 with active or convalescent COVID-19. The chain combines TRBV10-1 with TRBJ1-5; D is unresolved. Sequencing was performed on peripheral blood. The CDR3 nucleotides read TGCGCCAGCAGGAGCCGGGAGGCCAGGTTTACGCGCCTCAATCAGCCCCAGCATTTT. Protein product: CASRSREARFTRLNQPQHF.